This T cell receptor (beta chain) was captured in a study of CD8 T cells in ankylosing spondylitis. Study-level points and caveats: It was reported that disease-linked clones were significantly enriched in matched ankylosing spondylitis synovial fluid. What seemed typical of ankylosing spondylitis blood was a TCR beta motif built from eight highly homologous variants.

TCRdb ran MiXCR on the 5' RACE reads and lists one entry per CDR3 protein. The sample records about 440,000 distinct CDR3 sequences, roughly 18% being singletons. V lost 5 bases and J lost 0; bases outside the gene matches: 4. Germline lookup yields CDR1 GTSNPN and CDR2 SVGIG (reference sequence). The CDR3 is made up of 14 amino acids. Only a few counts were recorded for this clonotype. Its target is unknown. Material for sequencing was blood, either unsorted or a sorted T cell fraction (not recorded which). The sequence came from a male donor with ankylosing spondylitis. This chain joins TRBV30 and TRBJ2-1; 7 nucleotides line up with TRBD1. DNA for the CDR3: TGTGCCTGGGAGACAGGGAGCTCCTACAATGAGCAGTTCTTC. Its protein is CAWETGSSYNEQFF.